This T cell receptor (beta chain) was sequenced for a study of blood T cell repertoires in COVID-19. Overall study: PBMCs, B-cell-depleted T cells, or T cells were the source of the cDNA or gDNA that made up the material.

Authors' methods: Amplifying reference gene primers gave estimates of nucleated cell counts. Libraries were prepared by immunoSEQ multiplex PCR; TCRdb keeps only in-frame clonotypes and omits some of them. V and J calls and clone size follow that table, whereas D and trimming were derived from the DNA. The data show some 95,000 clones, around 80% seen once. The CDR3 is 13 residues long. V lost 3 bases and J 11 bases, leaving 16 bases between the germline ends. This receptor was taken from a man in his forties or fifties who had recovered from COVID-19. Material for sequencing was peripheral blood. The chain couples TRBV12-3 or TRBV12-4 to TRBJ1-1, with a tentative D call TRBD1 (6 bases). The CDR3 protein is CASSFQGLPAAFF. The CDR3 DNA is TGTGCCAGCAGTTTCCAGGGGCTCCCAGCTGCTTTCTTT.